Sequencing of this T cell receptor (beta chain) was carried out in a study of shared clonotypes between healthy human individuals. Across the study: Per donor, CD8 memory used one plate, CD8 naive used two, CD4 memory used three and CD4 naive used three.

About this clone: Antigen unknown.

Terminally differentiated effector memory CD45RA+ cells were excluded by CCR7 positive selection of CD45RO-negative cells. The donor cohort consisted entirely of Caucasian adults residing in Nashville, Tennessee. V lost 3 bases, J lost 5 bases, and 5 bases stayed unmatched. In germline, CDR1 is SGDLS, CDR2 YYNGEE. The CDR3 is 14 residues long. Sorted subsets were amplified in replicate PCRs using about 200 ng DNA, about 30,000 T cell genomes. TCRdb's copy holds only in-frame clones and misses some; the assay was immunoSEQ multiplex PCR. The table includes hundreds of thousands of clones, approximately 96% detected once. Study results and caveats: Deeper or shallower sequencing was expected to change how clonotypes are shared among donors.

The chain joins TRBV9 to TRBJ2-7, with 10 bases fitting TRBD1. The source of this sequence is a woman aged 25 to 39 in good health. Sequencing was performed on naive CD8+ T cells sorted from blood. In DNA form, the CDR3 reads TGTGCCAGCAGCGCCCGGGACAGGGGACACGAGCAGTACTTC. Residues: CASSARDRGHEQYF.